This TCR beta chain emerged from a study of T-cell memory formation after mild COVID-19. Study-level information: There were largely donor-specific TCR clusters. Study outcomes and limitations: Memory cells collected pre-infection included some clones that later responded, suggesting cross-reactive memory joined. Contracting clones, day 15 to 85, had balanced CD4/CD8, and later expanders favored CD4+.

Researchers used 5'RACE with constant-segment primers to make TCR alpha and TCR beta cDNA libraries that carry sample barcodes and UMIs. Using its own MiXCR run on the 5' RACE reads, TCRdb lists one record per CDR3 protein. The table lists roughly 190,000 distinct CDR3 sequences, approximately 20% of them singletons. This clonotype was seen more than once but under ten times. Antigen specificity is unknown. This sequence was found in an adult woman who had mild COVID-19 (a few samples of this study predate the infection). Cell type and time point are not known. The sample taken for sequencing was PBMCs or a T cell subset sorted from them (not recorded which).

CDR3 sequence reads: CASSEITGEYEQYF. The CDR3 DNA is TGTGCCAGCAGTGAAATCACGGGAGAATACGAGCAGTACTTC. This rearrangement joins TRBV6-1 to TRBJ2-7, with D perhaps TRBD2 (6 bases). CDR3 size: 14 residues. Germline CDR1 and CDR2: MNHNS and SASEGT. The V end lost 2 bases, the J end lost 4 bases, and 12 bases lay between the germline ends.